The 21 T cell receptor beta chains below were found in one sample sequenced in a study of shared clonotypes between healthy human individuals. Generated by immunoSEQ multiplex PCR, the TCRdb table keeps only in-frame clones and is missing some. The sample carries more than 2 million clones, under 97% recorded once. Sequenced sample: naive CD4+ T cells sorted from blood. The subset is: CD45RA+ positively selected. The receptors were sampled from a man younger than 35 in good health.

The rearrangement links TRBV7-9 to TRBJ1-1; D is possibly TRBD1 (6 bases). The V gene lost 6 bases and the J gene lost 6 bases, with 14 bases spanning the gap. The CDR3 is 13 residues long. The V gene's germline CDR1 is SEHNR and CDR2 FQNEAQ (reference sequence). The CDR3, as DNA: TGTGCCAGCAGAAACCTTGGACAGCCTGAAGCTTTCTTT. Translated: CASRNLGQPEAFF. Combining the CDR3 with reference TRBV7-9 and TRBJ1-1 gives the whole variable domain DTGVSQNPRHKITKRGQNVTFRCDPISEHNRLYWYRQTLGQGPEFLTYFQNEAQLEKSRLLSDRFSAERPKGSFSTLEIQRTEQGDSAMYLCASRNLGQPEAFFGQGTRLTVV.

As for this clone: In the same sample, other DNA sequences code for this CDR3. This sequence joins TRBV6-6 and TRBJ2-2; 15 positions match TRBD2. The CDR3 consists of 15 residues. Trimming removed 8 bases from V and 4 bases from J; junction bases left unmatched: 2. Germline V gene lookup returns CDR1 MNHNY and CDR2 SVGAGI (reference sequence). CDR3 sequence: CASSGLAGGTGELFF. The CDR3, as DNA: TGTGCCAGCTCGGGACTAGCGGGGGGCACCGGGGAGCTGTTTTTT.

This chain joins TRBV5-1 and TRBJ1-3; TRBD1 matches 11 bases. CDR3 length equals 17 residues. The V gene's germline CDR1 is SGHRS and CDR2 YFSETQ. Losses at the gene ends were 1 base for V and 2 bases for J; bases not matched to a gene: 5. The CDR3 nucleotides are TGCGCCAGCAGCTTGACCTCGGACAGGGGGCCTGGAAACACCATATATTTT. Encoded protein: CASSLTSDRGPGNTIYF.

The genes are TRBV29-1 and TRBJ2-7, with D perhaps matching TRBD1 (6 bases). Between the trimmed V and J ends, which lost 6 bases and 5 bases, there was a span of 23 bases. From germline, CDR1 is SQVTM and CDR2 ANQGSEA. This CDR3 region has 15 residues. The CDR3 spells CSVLTLQGPLNEQYF. The DNA for the CDR3 is TGCAGCGTCCTAACGTTACAGGGACCTCTCAACGAGCAGTACTTC.

The chain couples TRBV4-1 to TRBJ1-2; D may be TRBD1 (5 bases). CDR1 is MGHRA, CDR2 YSYEKL, per germline. Trimming shortened V by 1 base and J by 3 bases, and 15 bases separated the two germline ends. The CDR3 extends over 16 amino acids. In DNA form, the CDR3 reads TGCGCCAGCAGCCAAGGGGGCGGGGTGAAGGACTATGGCTACACCTTC. This sequence encodes CASSQGGGVKDYGYTF.

This chain connects TRBV6-1 to TRBJ1-2, with 9 bases lining up with TRBD1. Germline V gene data show CDR1 as MNHNS and CDR2 as SASEGT. The CDR3 contains 15 residues. V was pared by 4 bases and J by 7 bases, with 10 bases of the junction left unmatched. Written as DNA, the CDR3 is TGTGCCAGCAGTGCTTCAATGGGGACAGGGAGTGGCTACACCTTC. It is translated as CASSASMGTGSGYTF.

The chain links TRBV10-3 to TRBJ1-3; TRBD1 matches 7 bases. Losses at the gene ends were 3 bases for V and 14 bases for J; bases not matched to a gene: 16. CDR1 is ENHRY, CDR2 SYGVKD, per germline. The CDR3 is 15 residues long. CDR3 nucleotides: TGTGCCATCAGTGAATACAGGGGCGCAGGTATCCCTTTATATTTT. This translates into CAISEYRGAGIPLYF.

This clone was found once. Other DNA sequences in this specimen translate into the identical CDR3. The V call is TRBV6-5, the J call TRBJ1-2; D gene ambiguous. V was shortened by 0 bases and J by 2 bases, with 7 bases between the two germline ends. Germline-derived CDR1 and CDR2 are MNHEY and SVGAGI. The CDR3 loop spans 14 amino acids. The CDR3 coding sequence is TGTGCCAGCAGTTACTCCCCAGCCAACTATGGCTACACCTTC. As protein: CASSYSPANYGYTF.

The V call is TRBV19, the J call TRBJ2-1; D possibly matches TRBD1 or TRBD2 (6 bases each). V was clipped by 5 bases and J by 7 bases, with 18 bases between them. The CDR3 loop spans 15 amino acids. The germline V gene encodes CDR1 LNHDA and CDR2 SQIVND (reference sequence). DNA of the CDR3: TGTGCCAGTAGTCTCGGGGGCCTTCTAGGGAATGAGCAGTTCTTC. Its protein product is CASSLGGLLGNEQFF. Filled out from reference TRBV19 and TRBJ2-1, the complete variable domain reads DGGITQSPKYLFRKEGQNVTLSCEQNLNHDAMYWYRQDPGQGLRLIYYSQIVNDFQKGDIAEGYSVSREKKESFPLTVTSAQKNPTAFYLCASSLGGLLGNEQFFGPGTRLTVL.

The chain recombines TRBV6-1 with TRBJ1-6; D unclear. The V and J ends lost 4 bases and 0 bases respectively, with 13 bases between them. Germline-derived CDR1 and CDR2 are MNHNS and SASEGT. The length of the CDR3 is 17 residues. CDR3 loop: CASSGLWFSSYNSPLHF. In DNA form, the CDR3 reads TGTGCCAGCAGTGGTCTTTGGTTCAGCTCCTATAATTCACCCCTCCACTTT.

The V and J genes are TRBV28 and TRBJ2-3; possible D gene TRBD2, 5 bases. This CDR3 has 16 amino acids. Between the trimmed V and J ends, which lost 1 base and 6 bases, there was a span of 17 bases. The germline V gene has CDR1 MDHEN and CDR2 SYDVKM. CDR3 sequence reads: CASSLLAWESTDTQYF. The CDR3 DNA reads as TGTGCCAGCAGTTTATTGGCCTGGGAGTCCACCGATACGCAGTATTTT. Supplemented by reference TRBV28 and TRBJ2-3, the full variable domain reads DVKVTQSSRYLVKRTGEKVFLECVQDMDHENMFWYRQDPGLGLRLIYFSYDVKMKEKGDIPEGYSVSREKKERFSLILESASTNQTSMYLCASSLLAWESTDTQYFGPGTRLTVL.

The rearrangement uses TRBV7-2 and TRBJ2-5; TRBD2 matches at 9 bases. The CDR3 has 16 amino acids. Germline CDR1 is SGHTA and CDR2 is FQGNSA. V lost 5 bases and J lost 4; bases outside the gene matches: 11. The CDR3 reads CASSLFSGRSGETQYF. CDR3 coding DNA: TGTGCCAGCAGCCTATTTAGCGGGAGATCGGGAGAGACCCAGTACTTC.

The chain joins TRBV29-1 to TRBJ2-7, with D possibly TRBD1 on 6 matching bases. The CDR3 sequence is 13 residues long. V was cut by 0 bases and J by 1 base, with 7 bases left in between. Germline V lookup: CDR1 SQVTM, CDR2 ANQGSEA. DNA for the CDR3: TGCAGCGTTGAAGAGGACAGATCCTACGAGCAGTACTTC. It is translated as CSVEEDRSYEQYF.

The chain employs TRBV30 and TRBJ2-3; D not certain. Trimming stripped 5 bases from V and 2 bases from J, with 23 bases between. Germline V gene lookup returns CDR1 GTSNPN and CDR2 SVGIG (reference sequence). The CDR3 runs 17 residues. The CDR3 region has the DNA TGTGCCTGGGCCCTAGGGAAGTTCGGGCGGTTCACAGATACGCAGTATTTT. Translation: CAWALGKFGRFTDTQYF. The variable domain in full, completed from reference TRBV30 and TRBJ2-3, reads SQTIHQWPATLVQPVGSPLSLECTVEGTSNPNLYWYRQAAGRGLQLLFYSVGIGQISSEVPQNLSASRPQDRQFILSSKKLLLSDSGFYLCAWALGKFGRFTDTQYFGPGTRLTVL.

This chain's CDR3 is CASSFGERQPQHF. Here the CDR3 DNA reads TGTGCCAGCAGTTTTGGGGAGCGTCAGCCCCAGCATTTT. The V and J genes are TRBV28 and TRBJ1-5; no firm D call. V lost 3 bases and J 6 bases, leaving 9 bases between the germline ends. The CDR3 is made up of 13 amino acids. CDR1 and CDR2 (germline): MDHEN, SYDVKM.

The chain has TRBV5-4 and TRBJ2-5, with TRBD1 identical over 11 bases. Germline V gene data show CDR1 as SGHNT and CDR2 as YYREEE (reference sequence). The CDR3 contains 16 residues. V was clipped by 2 bases and J by 1 base; unmatched bases: 4. For the CDR3, the DNA is TGTGCCAGCAGCTTCGCTGGGACAGGGGGCCAAGAGACCCAGTACTTC. Encoded protein: CASSFAGTGGQETQYF.

In nucleotides, the CDR3 is TGTGCCAGCAGCCTCTTACGGGGGACCGGGGAGCTGTTTTTT. Its protein product is CASSLLRGTGELFF. The V call is TRBV11-2, the J call TRBJ2-2, with TRBD2 as a possible D gene (6 bases). Trimming cost V 5 bases and J 5 bases, with 12 bases left between them. This CDR3 is built from 14 residues. Germline V gene sequence: CDR1 SGHAT, CDR2 FQNNGV.

The J gene is TRBJ1-3, the V gene TRBV10-3; TRBD1 agrees at 7 bases. The ends lost 3 bases at V and 2 bases at J; junction bases unmatched: 4. The CDR3 consists of 15 residues. The V gene's germline CDR1 is ENHRY and CDR2 SYGVKD. CDR3 in DNA: TGTGCCATCAGTGATAGGCAGGGGGCTGGAAACACCATATATTTT. Its protein is CAISDRQGAGNTIYF.

V is TRBV7-2 and J is TRBJ1-1; no definite D call. This CDR3 is 14 amino acids long. V gave up 5 bases and J gave up 2 bases, with 12 bases separating them. The germline CDR1 and CDR2 sequences are SGHTA and FQGNSA. CDR3 sequence: CASSDPPVNTEAFF. CDR3 coding DNA: TGTGCCAGCAGCGATCCCCCAGTCAACACTGAAGCTTTCTTT.

Worth noting for this clone: The identical CDR3 is also encoded by other nucleotide sequences in the sample. The CDR3 coding sequence is TGTGCCAGCAGCGTAGGACCGGGAGAAACCTACGAGCAGTACTTC. This gives the protein CASSVGPGETYEQYF. The chain recombines TRBV9 with TRBJ2-7; tentatively, D is TRBD2 (6 bases). The CDR3 is 15 amino acids. Trimming stripped 0 bases from V and 2 bases from J, with 12 bases between. Germline CDR1 and CDR2: SGDLS and YYNGEE.

The chain employs TRBV5-1 and TRBJ1-2; 10 bases match TRBD1. The V gene end was trimmed by 0 bases and the J gene end by 3 bases; junction bases not matched to a gene: 5. The length of the CDR3 is 16 residues. Germline CDR1 SGHRS, CDR2 YFSETQ. CDR3 sequence reads: CASSLGDGTGDYGYTF. The CDR3 DNA reads TGCGCCAGCAGCTTGGGCGACGGGACAGGGGACTATGGCTACACCTTC.